This TCR beta chain appears in the sequencing data of a study of cytotoxic CD8 clonotypes in ibrutinib-treated CLL. Germline assignment: CDR1 LNHNV and CDR2 YYDKDF (reference sequence). The CDR3 loop spans 13 amino acids. V was clipped by 9 bases and J by 2 bases, with 13 bases between them. TCR beta libraries used around 2.2 micrograms of genomic DNA from cryopreserved PBMCs. Study-level results: Starting clonality was above that of age-matched healthy donors and tracked circulating CD8+ T-cell counts.

Assay used: immunoSEQ multiplex PCR; TCRdb lists only in-frame clones, some missing. Found here are 30,000 to 40,000 clones, roughly 72% of them singletons; the top ten hold roughly a tenth. For this clone: Antigen unknown.

The TCR originated in a human donor with chronic lymphocytic leukemia. V and J are TRBV15 and TRBJ1-1; TRBD1 might be the D (5 bases). The source was PBMCs, collected at disease progression, from a patient treated with ibrutinib. The DNA for the CDR3 is TGTGCCACACTGCAGGGATACAACACTGAAGCTTTCTTT. Residues: CATLQGYNTEAFF.